The next 17 T cell receptor beta chains were all read from a single sample in a study of CD8 T cells in Susac syndrome. The RNA, about 0.45 to 1 ug, was put through reverse transcription using random hexamers. TCRdb itself ran the immunoSEQ multiplex PCR reads through MiXCR, one entry per CDR3 protein. The sample carries around 45,000 distinct CDR3 sequences, around 93% recorded once. Sequenced input: CD8+ T cells from PBMCs. The receptors here all came from a human donor in good health.

This sequence joins TRBV19 and TRBJ1-1; 8 nucleotides agree with TRBD1. V gave up 9 bases and J gave up 11 bases; unmatched junction bases: 8. Germline values: CDR1 LNHDA, CDR2 SQIVND (reference sequence). This CDR3 has 11 residues. Here the CDR3 DNA reads TGTGCCAGCAGAGACAGGGGCGGCGCTTTCTTT. It is translated as CASRDRGGAFF.

The chain carries TRBV27 and TRBJ2-7; D unclear. Germline values: CDR1 MNHEY, CDR2 SMNVEV (reference sequence). V lost 6 bases to trimming and J lost 3 bases, with 12 bases between them. CDR3 size: 13 residues. For the CDR3, the DNA is TGTGCCAGCAGACCTCTAGGGAACTACGAGCAGTACTTC. It translates to CASRPLGNYEQYF.

The chain carries TRBV30 and TRBJ1-6, with D hard to call. Germline CDR1 is GTSNPN and CDR2 is SVGIG (reference sequence). The CDR3 extends over 12 amino acids. V lost 0 bases, J lost 11 bases, and 8 bases lay in between. CDR3 loop: CAWSVGIPPLHF. CDR3 bases: TGTGCCTGGAGTGTAGGAATTCCACCCCTCCACTTT.

A single count supports this clonotype. The chain uses TRBV2 and TRBJ2-7; D possibly matches TRBD1 or TRBD2 (6 bases each). This CDR3 contains 12 residues. The germline V gene has CDR1 SNHLY and CDR2 FYNNEI. The germline V and J ends were trimmed by 8 bases and 4 bases, with 12 bases remaining between them. The CDR3 region has the DNA TGTGCCAGCGTAGGGGGGCGATACGAGCAGTACTTC. Its translation: CASVGGRYEQYF.

The chain has TRBV29-1 and TRBJ2-7, with 8 bases lining up with TRBD1. J lost 3 bases, V lost 4 bases, and 5 bases had no gene match. Germline V CDR1 and CDR2: SQVTM, ANQGSEA. The CDR3 covers 13 residues. The CDR3 DNA reads as TGCAGCGTTGCAGGGGGCGCCGACTACGAGCAGTACTTC. Translation: CSVAGGADYEQYF.

The chain combines TRBV4-1 with TRBJ2-3; D is undetermined. Germline lookup yields CDR1 MGHRA and CDR2 YSYEKL. CDR3 size: 15 residues. The ends were cut back, 0 bases at V and 0 bases at J, with 7 bases in the middle. The CDR3 DNA sequence: TGCGCCAGCAGCCAAGAAAGGGCTAGCACAGATACGCAGTATTTT. It is translated as CASSQERASTDTQYF.

V is TRBV29-1 and J is TRBJ2-7; the match to TRBD1 covers 12 bases. Germline CDR1 and CDR2: SQVTM and ANQGSEA. There are 14 residues in the CDR3. The V segment lost 2 bases and the J segment 4 bases; nucleotides outside the gene matches: 3. The CDR3: CSVERGQGAYEQYF. The CDR3 DNA sequence: TGCAGCGTTGAAAGGGGACAGGGGGCATACGAGCAGTACTTC.

The DNA of the CDR3 is TGCGCCAGCAGTCCCCCCGGGACGACCGGCAACGAGCAGTACTTC. It yields the protein CASSPPGTTGNEQYF. This chain joins TRBV5-1 and TRBJ2-7; D may be TRBD1 or TRBD2 (5 bases each). The CDR3 has 15 amino acids. Germline V lookup: CDR1 SGHRS, CDR2 YFSETQ. With 5 bases removed from V and 5 bases from J, the gap between germline ends came to 20 bases.

The J gene is TRBJ2-1, the V gene TRBV4-1; D unresolved. Germline values: CDR1 MGHRA, CDR2 YSYEKL. Trimming took 7 bases from V and 3 from J, leaving 13 bases between them. There are 14 residues in the CDR3. For the CDR3, the DNA is TGCGCCAGCACCAGGTCGCATGGCTACAATGAGCAGTTCTTC. Amino acids: CASTRSHGYNEQFF.

CDR3 DNA: TGTGCCAGCAGCATTAGCGGGAGGGCCGGGAATGAGCAGTTCTTC. Its translation is CASSISGRAGNEQFF. The V and J genes are TRBV9 and TRBJ2-1; 11 bases align to TRBD2. Germline CDR1 is SGDLS and CDR2 is YYNGEE. With 4 bases clipped from V and 7 bases from J, the junction kept 7 bases outside the gene matches. The CDR3 spans 15 residues. Combining the CDR3 with reference TRBV9 and TRBJ2-1 gives the whole variable domain DSGVTQTPKHLITATGQRVTLRCSPRSGDLSVYWYQQSLDQGLQFLIQYYNGEERAKGNILERFSAQQFPDLHSELNLSSLELGDSALYFCASSISGRAGNEQFFGPGTRLTVL.

V usage is TRBV7-2 and J usage is TRBJ1-2; D is possibly TRBD1 (5 bases). V was clipped by 5 bases and J by 3 bases, with 19 bases between them. Germline CDR1 and CDR2: SGHTA and FQGNSA. CDR3 length: 16 amino acids. DNA of the CDR3: TGTGCCAGCAGCCGGGGCCAAGCGCGACCCGACTATGGCTACACCTTC. This translates into CASSRGQARPDYGYTF.

This chain connects TRBV9 to TRBJ1-1; no clear D. CDR1 SGDLS and CDR2 YYNGEE come from the germline V gene. CDR3 length equals 14 residues. Trimming removed 1 base from V and 1 base from J, with 8 bases in between. The chain's CDR3 is CASSVTVKNTEAFF. The DNA of the CDR3 is TGTGCCAGCAGCGTAACAGTCAAGAACACTGAAGCTTTCTTT.

The CDR3 protein is CASSLLLGQGVNEQFF. In nucleotides, the CDR3 is TGTGCCAGCAGTTTACTCTTGGGACAGGGTGTCAATGAGCAGTTCTTC. This rearrangement joins TRBV27 to TRBJ2-1; 9 nucleotides align to TRBD1. The CDR3 totals 16 residues. Losses at the gene ends were 2 bases for V and 6 bases for J; bases not matched to a gene: 8. Germline V gene lookup returns CDR1 MNHEY and CDR2 SMNVEV (reference sequence).

V usage is TRBV27 and J usage is TRBJ1-2; D is unclear. CDR1 MNHEY and CDR2 SMNVEV come from the germline V gene (reference sequence). Trimming removed 6 bases from V and 4 bases from J, with 12 bases in between. This CDR3 is 13 amino acids long. CDR3 amino acids: CASSSSLLYGYTF. CDR3 DNA sequence: TGTGCCAGCAGCTCCAGCCTACTCTATGGCTACACCTTC.

The CDR3 region is CASSQGGLGSYEQYF. In DNA form, the CDR3 reads TGCGCCAGCAGCCAAGGGGGTTTGGGGTCCTACGAGCAGTACTTC. This chain uses TRBV4-1 with TRBJ2-7; D gene unclear. The CDR3 spans 15 residues. Germline V lookup: CDR1 MGHRA, CDR2 YSYEKL. Trimming left V 1 base short and J 1 base short, with 11 bases between.

The chain has TRBV29-1 and TRBJ2-2, with TRBD1 matching 9 bases. CDR1 and CDR2 (germline): SQVTM, ANQGSEA. Trimming cost V 3 bases and J 6 bases; bases outside gene matches: 5. The CDR3 is made up of 14 amino acids. The CDR3 reads CSVEWTGVPGELFF. The CDR3 region has the DNA TGCAGCGTTGAGTGGACAGGGGTCCCCGGGGAGCTGTTTTTT.

V gene TRBV7-9 combines with J gene TRBJ1-3, with 7 bases fitting TRBD1. The J segment lost 4 bases and the V segment lost 4 bases, leaving 10 bases of the junction unmatched. This CDR3 comprises 16 residues. Germline-derived CDR1 and CDR2 are SEHNR and FQNEAQ (reference sequence). The CDR3 sequence: CASSSRQGVIGNTIYF. CDR3 sequence (DNA): TGTGCCAGCAGCTCGCGACAGGGAGTGATCGGAAACACCATATATTTT.